This T cell receptor (beta chain) originates from a study of blood T cell repertoires in COVID-19. The age range of participants was roughly 18 to 90 years, with residence in about two dozen US areas. Clones were read by immunoSEQ multiplex PCR, and TCRdb kept only the in-frame ones, dropping some. The top ten clones hold 8% to 9% of a sample with 200,000 to 250,000 clones, around 81% of them seen once. Trimming took off 4 bases at V and 4 bases at J, with 10 bases between the two ends. Germline lookup yields CDR1 SQVTM and CDR2 ANQGSEA. The CDR3 spans 13 residues. The TCR sequence derives from a woman aged 45-60 years with acute COVID-19. V usage is TRBV29-1 and J usage is TRBJ1-4; D ambiguous. Sequences were obtained from PBMCs or T cells enriched from blood (not recorded which). The CDR3: CSVASHRNEKLFF. The CDR3 nucleotides are TGCAGCGTTGCTAGTCACCGTAATGAAAAACTGTTTTTT.